This TCR beta chain was obtained from a study of T cells in Graves' hyperthyroidism and ophthalmopathy (dated by TCRdb to the late 2010s). With respect to the entire study: A discovery cohort of around 100 patients, 43 with Graves' ophthalmopathy and 57 with stable Graves' hyperthyroidism, was used to find distinguishing TCR V-J signatures. An independent validation cohort of about 20 hyperthyroidism patients and 17 patients who later progressed to ophthalmopathy tested prospective prediction of ophthalmopathy. For training and testing, the 80 to 100 patients in the discovery cohort were randomly divided in a 7:3 ratio. In addition, the study compared T-cell repertoires in thyroid tissue and in blood from about 6 Graves' hyperthyroidism patients. Once sampling was done, hyperthyroidism patients were given methimazole at a starting dose of 30 mg daily, whereas ophthalmopathy patients were given high-dose intravenous methylprednisolone. The paper reports TCR Vbeta CDR3 sequencing of roughly 140 peripheral blood samples: around 41 ophthalmopathy, fewer than 85 hyperthyroidism and around 17 progressor patients.

Notes on this clonotype: Its specific antigen is unknown. No qualities accompany the bases; no much larger clone lies one base away.

The TCR beta CDR3 regions were amplified from RNA transcripts. The TCR CDR3 was subjected to a first round of RT-PCR using the HTBI primer set and the Qiagen OneStep RT-PCR kit. Libraries were constructed in a second round of multiplex PCR, after which size selection and purification were performed. Paired-end sequencing of the libraries was performed with 100 bp reads on an Illumina HiSeq2000. The paper's processing steps were these. SOAPnuke was used to process the raw data, with reads discarded if the reads contained adapters or uncalled bases, had a mean Phred below 15, or lacked an exact constant-primer or identifier match. COPE v1.2.5 was used to merge the high-quality paired reads, and each unique nucleotide sequence was defined as a clonotype. MiTCR v1.1 was used to align the clonotypes against IMGT TRBV, TRBD and TRBJ reference segments. The analysis included only V-J combinations with a frequency above 0.0001, which together covered roughly 99% of the repertoires. A TCS score was defined as the ratio of F50 (clonal expansion) to E x V (chaos), with BLOSUM62-based TCRdist applied between CDR3 peptides within each V-J. Welch's t-statistics and random forest reduced fewer than 600 V-J features to roughly 13, which were used in a naive Bayes classifier (R e1071). TCRdb handled the public reads itself, with Q25 trimming in fastp and clone calling in MiXCR, and kept productive beta chains. Rows are unified per CDR3 protein, each entry keeping the most common DNA and genes. TCRdb, rather than the study authors, made the V and J calls. In this sample the table shows 560,000 or so distinct CDR3 sequences, about 45% of which occur a single time. Of the sample, roughly 8.2% is held by the ten largest clones.

Graves' hyperthyroidism was defined as stable when no progression to ophthalmopathy occurred over 18 months of follow-up. The hyperthyroidism patients were between 18 and 65 years old and newly diagnosed, with a disease duration of less than 2 months. Patients with uncontrolled infections, other autoimmune diseases, pregnancy or lactation were excluded. Clinical symptoms, serum thyroxine and TRAb, thyroid ultrasound, and orbital computed tomography formed the basis for the diagnoses. Total RNA was extracted with Trizol reagent, and quality was checked on an Agilent 2100 Bioanalyzer. The germline V gene (reference sequence) sets CDR1 to PRHDT and CDR2 to FYEKMQ. The CDR3 goes from the cysteine to the phenylalanine over 14 residues. Just the 42-base CDR3 DNA is kept, in frame starting at base 1. V is clipped by 6 bases and J by 2 bases, and the sequence between their germline boundaries is 13 bases long.

What the research found in general, with its limitations: In validation, the model predicted progression to ophthalmopathy with around 71% sensitivity and roughly 72% specificity, a median of around six months before onset. No statistical method was used to fix the sample size in advance, and group allocation was not hidden from the investigators. A model built on a 13 V-J signature distinguished ophthalmopathy from stable hyperthyroidism, reaching roughly 88% sensitivity and 81% to 83% specificity in cross-validation and 80%/75% in testing. Most expanded thyroid clonotypes (frequency above 0.001) were also detected in blood, a finding suggesting that blood repertoires may reflect thyroid immune responses.

The TCR comes from a woman aged 18 to 35 with Graves' hyperthyroidism. Donor details come from another sample of the same person, matched by shared clones. The chain is made from TRBV13 and TRBJ2-5; 5 matching bases give a weak D call of TRBD1. Sequencing used peripheral blood or thyroid tissue (not recorded which). The nucleotides are TGTGCCAGCAGGAAGGGGATTAAGCAAGAGACCCAGTACTTC. The translation is CASRKGIKQETQYF.